This T cell receptor (beta chain) was identified in a study of regulatory T cells in long-lasting Graves disease. CDR3-region Arm-PCR and iRepertoire HTBI primers produced the TCR beta libraries. TCRdb reprocessed the multiplex PCR reads via MiXCR and lists one record per CDR3 protein. The data show a few hundred thousand distinct CDR3 sequences, around 16% seen once. Looked up from germline, CDR1 is SNHLY and CDR2 is FYNNEI. The CDR3 totals 15 residues. V dropped 2 bases and J dropped 5 bases, with 14 bases sitting between them. Time point given: newly diagnosed GD, antithyroid drugs for less than 3 months. There was RNA extracted from PBMCs, and the TCR library was made from it. These same records also appear under a second study, on T cells in Graves' hyperthyroidism and ophthalmopathy.

The receptor's source is a woman aged 40 to 50 with Graves disease. V and J are TRBV2 and TRBJ2-3, with a possible D match to TRBD1 (6 bases). Specimen: peripheral blood mononuclear cells (PBMCs), collected at new diagnosis, from a patient treated with antithyroid drugs. The CDR3 sequence: CASSERQGSEDTQYF. The CDR3 DNA reads as TGTGCCAGCAGTGAACGGCAGGGGTCTGAAGATACGCAGTATTTT.